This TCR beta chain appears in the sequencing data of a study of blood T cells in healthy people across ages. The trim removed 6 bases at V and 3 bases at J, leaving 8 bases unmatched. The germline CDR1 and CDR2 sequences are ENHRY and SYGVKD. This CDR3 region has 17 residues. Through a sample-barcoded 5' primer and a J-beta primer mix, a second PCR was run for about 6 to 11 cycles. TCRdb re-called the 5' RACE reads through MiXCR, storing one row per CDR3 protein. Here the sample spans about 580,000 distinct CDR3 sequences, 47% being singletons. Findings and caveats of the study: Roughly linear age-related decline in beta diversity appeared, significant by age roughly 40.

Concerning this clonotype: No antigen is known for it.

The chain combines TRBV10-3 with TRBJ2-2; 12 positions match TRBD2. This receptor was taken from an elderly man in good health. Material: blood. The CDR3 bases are TGTGCCATCAGCGCTCTAGCGGGAGGGAGTGACACCGGGGAGCTGTTTTTT. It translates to CAISALAGGSDTGELFF.